Listed below are T cell receptor beta chains from one sample, sequenced in a study of blood T cell repertoires in COVID-19. TCRdb's copy holds only in-frame clones and misses some; the assay was immunoSEQ multiplex PCR. The sample includes 150,000 to 200,000 clones, 90% to 95% of them seen just once. Specimen: peripheral blood. The receptors come from a woman aged 45-59 years with acute or convalescent COVID-19. Both conserved end residues are part of each CDR3. Each record gives: clone size, V gene, J gene, D gene, CDR3 DNA, CDR3 protein. A D gene is named only where the DNA matches it firmly. Some rows have no size entry. The others give once, few or many, or a class for an expanded clone.

.,TRBV5-1,TRBJ2-7,.,TGCGCCAGCTCAGGGGGGACCTACGAGCAGTACTTC,CASSGGTYEQYF
.,TRBV6-1,TRBJ2-7,.,TGTGCCAGCAGTGAAATAGAGGACGAGCAGTACTTC,CASSEIEDEQYF
.,TRBV10-3,TRBJ1-1,.,TGTGCCACGCAAAAAGGGGTTAACACTGAAGCTTTCTTT,CATQKGVNTEAFF
once,TRBV24-1,TRBJ1-2,TRBD1,TGTGCCACCAGTGACCTGGACAGGGGCCGGGGCTACACCTTC,CATSDLDRGRGYTF
.,TRBV7-9,TRBJ1-1,.,TGTGCCAGCAGCTATGTTAAGAACACTGAAGCTTTCTTT,CASSYVKNTEAFF
.,TRBV4-3,TRBJ1-2,.,TGCGCCAGCAGCCAAGGGGCAGGGGACTATGGCTACACCTTC,CASSQGAGDYGYTF
.,TRBV19,TRBJ1-2,TRBD1,TGTGCCAGTAGGGCCGGGACAGGGGTCTATGGCTACACCTTC,CASRAGTGVYGYTF
.,TRBV30,TRBJ2-1,.,TGTGCCTGGAGTGGGGACACCGGCTCCTACAATGAGCAGTTCTTC,CAWSGDTGSYNEQFF
.,TRBV7-9,TRBJ1-2,.,TGTGCCAGCAGCTCACGGCGGAAGGGGATTCGTGGCTACACCTTC,CASSSRRKGIRGYTF
.,TRBV4-1,TRBJ1-5,.,TGCGCCAGCAGCCAAGAATGGCAGAGCAATCAGCCCCAGCATTTT,CASSQEWQSNQPQHF
.,TRBV28,TRBJ2-2,TRBD2,TGTGCCAGCAAAGCCCCGGGGGGTCTACCCACCGGGGAGCTGTTTTTT,CASKAPGGLPTGELFF
.,TRBV21-1,TRBJ1-4,.,TGTGCCAGCAGCGTTAAAGCAGGACAGGGAGATGAAAAACTGTTTTTT,CASSVKAGQGDEKLFF
.,TRBV5-1,TRBJ1-1,.,TGCGCCAGCAGCTTGGAAAGGGGGACTGAAGCTTTCTTT,CASSLERGTEAFF
.,TRBV7-3,TRBJ1-2,.,TGTGCCAGCAGCCTTAACCCGGACAACCCAGGGTATGGCTACACCTTC,CASSLNPDNPGYGYTF
few,TRBV6-1,TRBJ1-2,TRBD1,TGTGCCAGCAGTGACACAGGGGGCGCAAGGACCCTCTATGGCTACACCTTC,CASSDTGGARTLYGYTF
.,TRBV9,TRBJ1-6,TRBD1,TGTGCCAGCAGCGCGACAGGGGAGAAAGGATCACCCCTCCACTTT,CASSATGEKGSPLHF
once,TRBV4-1,TRBJ2-2,TRBD2,TGCGCCAGCAGCCTACTAGCGGGAGTAGAGACCGGGGAGCTGTTTTTT,CASSLLAGVETGELFF
.,TRBV19,TRBJ2-1,TRBD2,TGTGCCAGTAGTATAGGGGGACTAGCGAATTACAATGAGCAGTTCTTC,CASSIGGLANYNEQFF
.,TRBV19,TRBJ2-5,.,TGTGCCAGTAGTCTCCTGGGAGAAGAGACCCAGTACTTC,CASSLLGEETQYF
.,TRBV5-1,TRBJ2-7,TRBD2,TGCGCCAGCAGCCTCGGACGGGGGGGATACGAGCAGTACTTC,CASSLGRGGYEQYF
.,TRBV4-1,TRBJ1-1,TRBD1,TGCGCCAGCAGCCAATCCGGGACAGGGTGGGTAACTGAAGCTTTCTTT,CASSQSGTGWVTEAFF
.,TRBV19,TRBJ2-1,.,TGTGCCAGCCGACTACTCAATGAGCAGTTCTTC,CASRLLNEQFF
.,TRBV3-1/TRBV3-2,TRBJ1-6,.,TGTGCCAGCAGCCAAGTCGAGAATTCACCCCTCCACTTT,CASSQVENSPLHF
.,TRBV24-1,TRBJ2-1,TRBD2,TGTGCCACCAGTGACTTAGCGGGAGATAACAATGAGCAGTTCTTC,CATSDLAGDNNEQFF
.,TRBV5-7,TRBJ1-2,TRBD1,TGTGCCAGCAGCCCCGGACAGGGAGATGGCTACACCTTC,CASSPGQGDGYTF
.,TRBV9,TRBJ2-1,.,TGTGCCAGCAGCGTAGCCGCTAGCCCCATTGCCCCTATCTTC,CASSVAASPIAPIF
.,TRBV30,TRBJ1-1,TRBD1,TGTGCCTGGATTGGACAGGGGAGCACTGAAGCTTTCTTT,CAWIGQGSTEAFF
.,TRBV2,TRBJ1-6,TRBD1,TGTGCCAGCAGTTTCCCCGGGACAGGGATCCACTATAATTCACCCCTCCACTTT,CASSFPGTGIHYNSPLHF
.,TRBV6-5,TRBJ2-1,TRBD2,TGTGCCAGCAGTCTCGGACTAGCGGCCAGGAATGAGCAGTTCTTC,CASSLGLAARNEQFF
.,TRBV2,TRBJ1-4,.,TGTGCCAGCACCCCGGGGGGGGTCGGCGAAAAACTGTTTTTT,CASTPGGVGEKLFF
.,TRBV7-2,TRBJ1-1,TRBD1,TGTGCCAGCAGCTTAAAAACAGGGGGCACTGAAGCTTTCTTT,CASSLKTGGTEAFF
.,TRBV6-5,TRBJ2-3,TRBD1,TGTGCCAGCACCACGACAGGGGCCGGGGGAGATACGCAGTATTTT,CASTTTGAGGDTQYF
.,TRBV4-3,TRBJ2-1,TRBD2,TGCGCCAGCAGCCAAGAAAGATCCGGGACGGGAAAGACTAGCTTGGAGCAGTTCTTC,CASSQERSGTGKTSLEQFF
.,TRBV15,TRBJ2-7,.,TGTGCCACCAGCAGCGGACAGGGAGGGTCCTACGAGCAGTACTTC,CATSSGQGGSYEQYF
.,TRBV13,TRBJ1-2,TRBD1,TGTGCCAGCAGCCGCACGATTAAAACCGGGACAGGGAGGAATGGCTACACCTTC,CASSRTIKTGTGRNGYTF
many,TRBV2,TRBJ2-1,.,TGTGCCAGCAGTGATGTGGGCCCTGAGCAGTTCTTC,CASSDVGPEQFF
once,TRBV30,TRBJ1-2,.,TGTGCCTGGAGTGTACAGCCAGGGGAGGGCTACACCTTC,CAWSVQPGEGYTF
.,TRBV7-2,TRBJ1-2,TRBD1,TGTGCCAGCAGCCGCAGAATAGGACAGGGAGACTATGGCTACACCTTC,CASSRRIGQGDYGYTF
once,TRBV14,TRBJ2-7,.,TGTGCCAGCAGCCAAGAAGAGGGGGGGGCCCGCTACGAGCAGTACTTC,CASSQEEGGARYEQYF
.,TRBV5-1,TRBJ2-5,TRBD2,TGCGCCAGCAGTGTCGGCAGCGGGGGTGGGGAGACCCAGTACTTC,CASSVGSGGGETQYF
.,TRBV4-1,TRBJ2-7,.,TGCGCCAGCAGCCAACGGGGAAGGGACGAGCAGTACTTC,CASSQRGRDEQYF
few,TRBV20-1,TRBJ1-5,.,TGCAGTGCTAGTGTTTGGGGGGGATCAAATTTGGGGTATAGCAATCAGCCCCAGCATTTT,CSASVWGGSNLGYSNQPQHF
.,TRBV7-2,TRBJ2-7,.,TGTGCCAGCAGCTTAAATTTAGTTTTCTACGAGCAGTACTTC,CASSLNLVFYEQYF
.,TRBV4-1,TRBJ2-7,.,TGCGCCAGCAGCCAAACCGGGACTTCCTACGAGCAGTACTTC,CASSQTGTSYEQYF
.,TRBV5-1,TRBJ2-1,.,TGCGCCAGCAGCCGATGGGTCGTAGGGGGCTCCTACAATGAGCAGTTCTTC,CASSRWVVGGSYNEQFF
.,TRBV7-2,TRBJ2-7,TRBD1,TGTGCCAGCAGCTCCGGGACAGGGGTTATCTACGAGCAGTACTTC,CASSSGTGVIYEQYF
once,TRBV7-2,TRBJ2-5,TRBD2,TGTGCCAGCAGCTCCGGCGGGACTAGCGGGACAAAGACCCAGTACTTC,CASSSGGTSGTKTQYF
.,TRBV30,TRBJ1-1,.,TGTGCCTGGAATTCGGGTTCAGAAGCTTTCTTT,CAWNSGSEAFF